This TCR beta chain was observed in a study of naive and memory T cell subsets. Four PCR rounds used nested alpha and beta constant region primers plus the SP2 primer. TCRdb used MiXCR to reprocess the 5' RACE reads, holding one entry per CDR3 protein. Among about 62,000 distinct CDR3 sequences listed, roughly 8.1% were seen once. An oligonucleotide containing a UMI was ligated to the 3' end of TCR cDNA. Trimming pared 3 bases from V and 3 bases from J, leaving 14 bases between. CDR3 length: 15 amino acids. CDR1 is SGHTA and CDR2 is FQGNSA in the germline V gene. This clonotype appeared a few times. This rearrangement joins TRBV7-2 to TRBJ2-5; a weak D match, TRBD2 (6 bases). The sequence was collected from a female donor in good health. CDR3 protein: CASSFQAGFEETQYF. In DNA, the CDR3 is TGTGCCAGCAGCTTCCAAGCGGGCTTTGAAGAGACCCAGTACTTC.